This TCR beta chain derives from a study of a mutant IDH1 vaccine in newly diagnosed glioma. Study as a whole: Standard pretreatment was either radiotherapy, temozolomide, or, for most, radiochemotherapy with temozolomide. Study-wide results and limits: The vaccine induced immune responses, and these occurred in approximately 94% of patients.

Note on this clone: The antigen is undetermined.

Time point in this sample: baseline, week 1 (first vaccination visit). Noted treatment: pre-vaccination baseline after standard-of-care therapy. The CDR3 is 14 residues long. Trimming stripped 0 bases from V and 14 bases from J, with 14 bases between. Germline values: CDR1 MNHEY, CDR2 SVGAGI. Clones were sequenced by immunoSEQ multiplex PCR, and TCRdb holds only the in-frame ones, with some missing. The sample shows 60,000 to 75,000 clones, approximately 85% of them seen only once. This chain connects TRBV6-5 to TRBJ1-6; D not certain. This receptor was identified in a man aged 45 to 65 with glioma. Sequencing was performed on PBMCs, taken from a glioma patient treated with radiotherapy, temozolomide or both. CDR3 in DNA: TGTGCCAGCAGTTACTCAGACCAACCCTCGGCCCTCCACTTT. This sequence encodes CASSYSDQPSALHF.